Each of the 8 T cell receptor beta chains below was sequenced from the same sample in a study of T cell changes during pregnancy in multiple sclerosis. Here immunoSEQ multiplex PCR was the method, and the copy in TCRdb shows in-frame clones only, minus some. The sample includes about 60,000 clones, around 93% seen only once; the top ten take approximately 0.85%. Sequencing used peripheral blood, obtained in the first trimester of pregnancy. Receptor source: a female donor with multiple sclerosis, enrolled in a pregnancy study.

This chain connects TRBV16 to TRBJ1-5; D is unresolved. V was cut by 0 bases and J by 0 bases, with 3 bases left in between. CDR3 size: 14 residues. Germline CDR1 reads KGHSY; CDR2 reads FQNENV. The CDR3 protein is CASSQSNSNQPQHF. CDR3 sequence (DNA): TGTGCCAGCAGCCAATCCAATAGCAATCAGCCCCAGCATTTT.

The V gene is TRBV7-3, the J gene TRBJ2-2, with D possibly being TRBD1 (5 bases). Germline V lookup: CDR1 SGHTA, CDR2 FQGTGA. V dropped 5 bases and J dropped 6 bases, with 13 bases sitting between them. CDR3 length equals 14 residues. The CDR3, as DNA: TGTGCCAGCAGCATCTTTCAGGGTTCCGGGGAGCTGTTTTTT. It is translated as CASSIFQGSGELFF.

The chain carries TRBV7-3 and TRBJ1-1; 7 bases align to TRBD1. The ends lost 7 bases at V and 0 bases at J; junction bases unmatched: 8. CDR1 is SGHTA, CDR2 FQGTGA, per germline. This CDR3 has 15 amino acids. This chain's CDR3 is CASTAAGGLNTEAFF. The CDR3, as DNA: TGTGCCAGCACCGCCGCAGGGGGATTGAACACTGAAGCTTTCTTT.

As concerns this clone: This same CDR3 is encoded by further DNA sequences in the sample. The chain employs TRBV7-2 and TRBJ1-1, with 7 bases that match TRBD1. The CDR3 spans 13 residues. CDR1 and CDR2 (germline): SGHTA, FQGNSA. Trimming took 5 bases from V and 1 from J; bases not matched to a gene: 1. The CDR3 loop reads CASSRDRNTEAFF. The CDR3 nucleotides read TGTGCCAGCAGCCGGGACAGGAACACTGAAGCTTTCTTT.

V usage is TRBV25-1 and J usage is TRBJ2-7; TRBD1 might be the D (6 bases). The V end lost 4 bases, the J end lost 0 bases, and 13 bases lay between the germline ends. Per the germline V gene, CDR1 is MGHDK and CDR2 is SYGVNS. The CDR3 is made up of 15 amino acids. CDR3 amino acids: CASSAIGQSSYEQYF. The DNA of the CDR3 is TGTGCCAGCAGTGCAATCGGACAGAGCTCCTACGAGCAGTACTTC.

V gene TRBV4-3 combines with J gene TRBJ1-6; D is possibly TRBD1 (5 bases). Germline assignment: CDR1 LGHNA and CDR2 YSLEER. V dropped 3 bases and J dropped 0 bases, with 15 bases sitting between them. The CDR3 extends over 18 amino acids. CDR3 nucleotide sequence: TGCGCCAGCAGCCAGGGTCCCACAGGAAACTCCTATAATTCACCCCTCCACTTT. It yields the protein CASSQGPTGNSYNSPLHF.

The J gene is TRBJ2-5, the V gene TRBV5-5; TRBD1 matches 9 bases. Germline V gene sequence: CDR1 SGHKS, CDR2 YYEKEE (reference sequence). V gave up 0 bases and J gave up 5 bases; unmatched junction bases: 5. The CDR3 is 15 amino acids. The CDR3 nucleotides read TGTGCCAGCAGCTTGGGTGGGACAGGGTTTGAGACCCAGTACTTC. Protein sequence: CASSLGGTGFETQYF.

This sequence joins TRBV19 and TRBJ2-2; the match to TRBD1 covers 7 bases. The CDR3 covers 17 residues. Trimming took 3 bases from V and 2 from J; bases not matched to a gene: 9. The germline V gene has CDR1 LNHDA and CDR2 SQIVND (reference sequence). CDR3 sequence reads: CASSIGRRGRNTGELFF. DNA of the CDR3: TGTGCCAGTAGTATTGGTAGAAGGGGGCGAAACACCGGGGAGCTGTTTTTT.